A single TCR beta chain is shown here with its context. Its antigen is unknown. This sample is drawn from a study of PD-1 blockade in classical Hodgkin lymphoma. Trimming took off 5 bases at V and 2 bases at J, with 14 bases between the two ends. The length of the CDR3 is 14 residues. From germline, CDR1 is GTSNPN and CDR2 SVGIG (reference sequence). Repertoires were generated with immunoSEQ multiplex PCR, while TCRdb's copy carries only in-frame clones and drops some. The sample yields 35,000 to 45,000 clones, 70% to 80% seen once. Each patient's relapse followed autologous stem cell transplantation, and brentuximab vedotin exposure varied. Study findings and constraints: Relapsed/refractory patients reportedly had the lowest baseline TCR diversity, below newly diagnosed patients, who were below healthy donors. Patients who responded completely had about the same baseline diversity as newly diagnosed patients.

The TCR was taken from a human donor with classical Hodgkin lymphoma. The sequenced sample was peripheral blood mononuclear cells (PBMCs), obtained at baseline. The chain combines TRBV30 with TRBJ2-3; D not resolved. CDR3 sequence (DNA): TGTGCCTGGGCAGAGGTTTCCCTCACAGATACGCAGTATTTT. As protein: CAWAEVSLTDTQYF.